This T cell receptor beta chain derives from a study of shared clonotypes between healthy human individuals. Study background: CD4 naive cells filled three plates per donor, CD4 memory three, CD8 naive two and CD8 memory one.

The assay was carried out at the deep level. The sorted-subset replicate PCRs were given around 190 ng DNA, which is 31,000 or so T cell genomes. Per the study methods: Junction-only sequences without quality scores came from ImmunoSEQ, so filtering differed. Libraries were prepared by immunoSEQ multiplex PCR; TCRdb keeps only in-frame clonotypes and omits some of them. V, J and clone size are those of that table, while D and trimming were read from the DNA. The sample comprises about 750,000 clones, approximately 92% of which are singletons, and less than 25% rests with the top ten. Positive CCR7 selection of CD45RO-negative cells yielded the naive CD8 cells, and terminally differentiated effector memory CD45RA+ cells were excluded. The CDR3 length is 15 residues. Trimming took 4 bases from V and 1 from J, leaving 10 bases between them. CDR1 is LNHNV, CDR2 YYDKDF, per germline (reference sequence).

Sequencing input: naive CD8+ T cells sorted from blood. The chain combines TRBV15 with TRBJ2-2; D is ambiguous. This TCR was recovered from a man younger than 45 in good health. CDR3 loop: CATSNLRLNTGELFF. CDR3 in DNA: TGTGCCACCAGCAACTTGAGGTTGAACACCGGGGAGCTGTTTTTT.